These 25 T cell receptor beta chains came from one sample sequenced in a study of blood T cell repertoires in COVID-19. Sequenced by immunoSEQ multiplex PCR; TCRdb stores in-frame clones only, minus some. The table has 200,000 to 300,000 clones, 85% to 90% seen once; the top ten hold roughly 4%. Sequenced material: PBMCs or T cells enriched from blood (not recorded which). The receptor source for this set is a woman aged 25 to 39 with acute COVID-19.

This chain links TRBV9 with TRBJ2-2, with D maybe TRBD1 (6 bases). Germline assignment: CDR1 SGDLS and CDR2 YYNGEE. This CDR3 spans 16 amino acids. With 4 bases removed from V and 1 base from J, the gap between germline ends came to 14 bases. The CDR3 loop reads CASSTRTAGNTGELFF. CDR3 DNA sequence: TGTGCCAGCAGCACCCGGACAGCAGGGAACACCGGGGAGCTGTTTTTT.

V usage is TRBV10-3 and J usage is TRBJ1-6, with unresolved D. Per germline, CDR1 ENHRY and CDR2 SYGVKD. CDR3 length: 13 amino acids. Deletions cut 8 bases from V and 10 bases from J, with 15 bases between. This chain's CDR3 is CAIGEGAESPLHF. The CDR3 nucleotides read TGTGCCATCGGGGAGGGAGCGGAATCACCCCTCCACTTT.

The CDR3 loop is CASSSWGTPGEIGYTF. CDR3 coding DNA: TGTGCCAGCAGCTCGTGGGGAACGCCAGGGGAAATCGGCTACACCTTC. The genes are TRBV7-2 and TRBJ1-2, with D possibly matching TRBD1 (6 bases). The V end was cut by 4 bases, the J end by 8 bases, with 23 bases between. The CDR3 spans 16 residues. CDR1 is SGHTA and CDR2 is FQGNSA in the germline V gene.

The genes are TRBV28 and TRBJ1-2; tentative D call: TRBD1 (6 bases). The germline CDR1 and CDR2 sequences are MDHEN and SYDVKM. V lost 0 bases and J lost 6, with 11 bases in between. The CDR3 is 14 amino acids. The CDR3 reads CASSLWGHENGYTF. The DNA of the CDR3 is TGTGCCAGCAGTTTATGGGGACACGAAAATGGCTACACCTTC.

J is TRBJ1-3 and V is TRBV18; D remains ambiguous. Between the trimmed V and J ends, which lost 0 bases and 2 bases, there was a span of 11 bases. The germline gives CDR1 KGHSH, CDR2 LQKENI. CDR3 length: 16 residues. DNA of the CDR3: TGTGCCAGCTCACCACCGATCGGGGAGACTGGAAACACCATATATTTT. Translated, it gives CASSPPIGETGNTIYF. Variable domain in full (rest from reference TRBV18 and TRBJ1-3): NAGVMQNPRHLVRRRGQEARLRCSPMKGHSHVYWYRQLPEEGLKFMVYLQKENIIDESGMPKERFSAEFPKEGPSILRIQQVVRGDSAAYFCASSPPIGETGNTIYFGEGSWLTVV.

The chain is built from TRBV4-1 and TRBJ2-1, with 10 nucleotides matching TRBD2. Germline values: CDR1 MGHRA, CDR2 YSYEKL. Germline trimming cut 5 bases from V and 6 bases from J; bases unmatched to any gene: 10. The length of the CDR3 is 16 residues. The DNA of the CDR3 is TGCGCCAGCAGCTTCCCGAGCGGGGGGGCGATCAATGAGCAGTTCTTC. Translation: CASSFPSGGAINEQFF.

The rearrangement links TRBV10-3 to TRBJ2-3; tentative D call: TRBD2 (5 bases). This CDR3 comprises 14 residues. Germline V gene sequence: CDR1 ENHRY, CDR2 SYGVKD. Trimming took 11 bases from V and 0 from J, leaving 15 bases between them. The CDR3 region has the DNA TGTGCCGCATCACGGGAAACTAGCACAGATACGCAGTATTTT. Its protein is CAASRETSTDTQYF.

The chain uses TRBV5-4 and TRBJ1-2; TRBD1 agrees at 9 bases. The CDR3 contains 14 residues. Germline-derived CDR1 and CDR2 are SGHNT and YYREEE (reference sequence). Losses at the gene ends were 0 bases for V and 8 bases for J; bases not matched to a gene: 5. CDR3 sequence (DNA): TGTGCCAGCAGCTTGGGGACAGGGGTAAGAGGCTACACCTTC. Translated: CASSLGTGVRGYTF. Using reference TRBV5-4 and TRBJ1-2 for the parts outside the CDR3, the full variable domain is ETGVTQSPTHLIKTRGQQVTLRCSSQSGHNTVSWYQQALGQGPQFIFQYYREEENGRGNFPPRFSGLQFPNYSSELNVNALELDDSALYLCASSLGTGVRGYTFGSGTRLTVV.

The chain uses TRBV29-1 and TRBJ2-5, with 10 bases lining up with TRBD2. This CDR3 is 15 amino acids long. The V gene's germline CDR1 is SQVTM and CDR2 ANQGSEA. The V segment lost 6 bases and the J segment 5 bases; nucleotides outside the gene matches: 12. This CDR3 reads CSVTHSGGTWETQYF. As DNA, the CDR3 is TGCAGCGTGACCCATAGCGGGGGGACGTGGGAGACCCAGTACTTC.

This chain uses TRBV4-3 with TRBJ1-1, with D perhaps matching TRBD1 (5 bases). Germline assignment: CDR1 LGHNA and CDR2 YSLEER. V was pared by 3 bases and J by 3 bases, with 11 bases between. CDR3 length: 14 amino acids. CDR3 residues: CASSQPGLHTEAFF. The CDR3 DNA sequence: TGCGCCAGCAGCCAGCCGGGACTGCACACTGAAGCTTTCTTT.

V is TRBV5-1 and J is TRBJ1-3; D is unresolved. This CDR3 has 15 amino acids. The germline V and J ends were trimmed by 1 base and 3 bases, with 11 bases remaining between them. Germline V gene sequence: CDR1 SGHRS, CDR2 YFSETQ. The CDR3, as DNA: TGCGCCAGCAGCTTGTCGGGCGGGGATGGAAACACCATATATTTT. It specifies CASSLSGGDGNTIYF.

The chain recombines TRBV19 with TRBJ2-3, with 7 nucleotides matching TRBD2. The CDR3 sequence is 15 residues long. V gave up 6 bases and J gave up 4 bases; unmatched junction bases: 10. CDR1 LNHDA and CDR2 SQIVND come from the germline V gene (reference sequence). The CDR3 loop is CASRRLAGAPDTQYF. The CDR3 nucleotides read TGTGCCAGTAGGAGACTAGCAGGAGCGCCAGATACGCAGTATTTT. Full variable domain (remainder filled in from reference TRBV19 and TRBJ2-3): DGGITQSPKYLFRKEGQNVTLSCEQNLNHDAMYWYRQDPGQGLRLIYYSQIVNDFQKGDIAEGYSVSREKKESFPLTVTSAQKNPTAFYLCASRRLAGAPDTQYFGPGTRLTVL.

The chain uses TRBV25-1 and TRBJ2-4, with a possible D match to TRBD2 (5 bases). V shed 2 bases and J shed 6 bases, with 11 bases lying between them. The CDR3 contains 14 residues. In germline, CDR1 is MGHDK, CDR2 SYGVNS. CDR3 coding DNA: TGTGCCAGCAGTGAAGCGGGCCCCCCAAACATTCAGTACTTC. Translating it yields CASSEAGPPNIQYF.

V and J are TRBV2 and TRBJ1-2; 10 positions agree with TRBD1. Germline-derived CDR1 and CDR2 are SNHLY and FYNNEI. The ends lost 7 bases at V and 5 bases at J; junction bases unmatched: 7. The CDR3 spans 14 residues. CDR3 protein: CASTSEDRGYGYTF. CDR3 DNA sequence: TGTGCCAGCACCAGCGAGGACAGGGGGTATGGCTACACCTTC.

The chain combines TRBV19 with TRBJ1-6, with D possibly matching TRBD1 (6 bases). CDR3 length: 15 amino acids. Trimming removed 6 bases at V and 7 bases at J, with 16 bases between. In germline, CDR1 is LNHDA, CDR2 SQIVND (reference sequence). DNA of the CDR3: TGTGCCAGTAGGACCGGGACATTATCAAATTCACCCCTCCACTTT. Its protein is CASRTGTLSNSPLHF.

V is TRBV2 and J is TRBJ1-3; D not certain. Germline V CDR1 and CDR2: SNHLY, FYNNEI. This CDR3 spans 15 amino acids. Deletions cut 4 bases from V and 0 bases from J, with 10 bases between. CDR3 DNA sequence: TGTGCCAGCAGTGTCCAATCGGGCTCTGGAAACACCATATATTTT. Translation gives CASSVQSGSGNTIYF.

The chain couples TRBV7-2 to TRBJ2-7, with 8 bases lining up with TRBD2. Trimming removed 1 base from V and 7 bases from J; junction bases left unmatched: 6. The CDR3 covers 14 residues. Germline V gives CDR1 SGHTA, CDR2 FQGNSA. In DNA form, the CDR3 reads TGTGCCAGCAGCTTAGGAGCGGGGGCCGGAGAGCAGTACTTC. Encoded protein: CASSLGAGAGEQYF.

The chain couples TRBV5-4 to TRBJ2-3, with 8 bases matching TRBD1. The trim removed 4 bases at V and 4 bases at J, leaving 8 bases unmatched. Germline-derived CDR1 and CDR2 are SGHNT and YYREEE (reference sequence). The CDR3 contains 15 residues. CDR3 DNA sequence: TGTGCCAGCAGCCCGGACAGGGTAGTAGCAGATACGCAGTATTTT. It translates to CASSPDRVVADTQYF.

This clone has just a few counts. V gene TRBV14 combines with J gene TRBJ2-2; 8 bases are shared with TRBD2. The V gene's germline CDR1 is SGHDN and CDR2 FVKESK. The length of the CDR3 is 18 residues. J gave up 3 bases and V 2 bases, and 11 bases lay outside the gene matches. Here the CDR3 DNA reads TGTGCCAGCAGCCAAATGAGCGGGGGCCCTCGGGACACCGGGGAGCTGTTTTTT. It is translated as CASSQMSGGPRDTGELFF.

This chain connects TRBV18 to TRBJ1-5; TRBD1 agrees at 8 bases. CDR1 is KGHSH, CDR2 LQKENI, per germline. This CDR3 is 16 amino acids long. Trimming at V came to 4 bases and at J to 3 bases, leaving 8 bases not matched to a gene. The CDR3 coding sequence is TGTGCCAGCTCACTCCAGGGGGCCTTTTCCAATCAGCCCCAGCATTTT. It encodes CASSLQGAFSNQPQHF.

This clone occurred once. The chain is built from TRBV7-8 and TRBJ2-3; 10 bases fit TRBD2. This CDR3 comprises 16 residues. V was pared by 8 bases and J by 6 bases, with 14 bases of the junction left unmatched. Germline V gene sequence: CDR1 SGHVS, CDR2 FQNEAQ. The CDR3 DNA reads TGTGCCAGCGCAAAAGCGGTAGCGGGGGGCCTGGATACGCAGTATTTT. Its translation: CASAKAVAGGLDTQYF.

V gene TRBV9 combines with J gene TRBJ2-7; tentatively, D is TRBD1 (5 bases). CDR3 size: 14 residues. The ends were cut back, 0 bases at V and 2 bases at J, with 9 bases in the middle. Germline V gene data show CDR1 as SGDLS and CDR2 as YYNGEE. CDR3 region: CASSVDQGPYEQYF. For the CDR3, the DNA is TGTGCCAGCAGCGTAGATCAGGGTCCCTACGAGCAGTACTTC.

This clone has just one count. The chain carries TRBV5-1 and TRBJ2-1, with 8 bases identical to TRBD2. The junction had 19 bases not matched to a gene; V was cut back by 0 bases and J by 14 bases. Germline values: CDR1 SGHRS, CDR2 YFSETQ. The CDR3 totals 17 residues. The CDR3 DNA is TGCGCCAGCAGCTTGGCCTGGAGCGGGGGCCCTGTGACCGTGAAGTTCTTC. Encoded protein: CASSLAWSGGPVTVKFF.

As to this clone: Other DNA sequences in this sample translate to the same CDR3. The CDR3 DNA sequence: TGTGCCAGCAGCCTGGGACAGAGGAACACTGAAGCTTTCTTT. Translation: CASSLGQRNTEAFF. The chain couples TRBV7-2 to TRBJ1-1; TRBD1 matches 7 bases. The J segment lost 1 base and the V segment lost 5 bases, leaving 4 bases of the junction unmatched. The CDR3 runs to 14 residues. Germline values: CDR1 SGHTA, CDR2 FQGNSA.

Only one count was recorded for this clone. The genes are TRBV5-6 and TRBJ2-4; D might be TRBD1 (5 bases). Trimming stripped 1 base from V and 0 bases from J, with 11 bases between. The CDR3 loop spans 16 amino acids. Germline-derived CDR1 and CDR2 are SGHDT and YYEEEE. The CDR3 DNA sequence: TGTGCCAGCAGCTTGTATGGGGCTCTAGCCAAAAACATTCAGTACTTC. Translating it yields CASSLYGALAKNIQYF. Full variable domain (rest looked up from reference TRBV5-6 and TRBJ2-4): DAGVTQSPTHLIKTRGQQVTLRCSPKSGHDTVSWYQQALGQGPQFIFQYYEEEERQRGNFPDRFSGHQFPNYSSELNVNALLLGDSALYLCASSLYGALAKNIQYFGAGTRLSVL.